The source of this T cell receptor beta chain is a study of pediatric ulcerative colitis. To note about this clone: What it binds is unknown.

Study-wide results and caveats: Ulcerative colitis patients shared more blood-rectal clones than controls.

Sequencing was at survey level. Samples were sequenced at Survey level, maximum 500,000 reads. The repertoire was sequenced with immunoSEQ multiplex PCR; TCRdb's copy has only in-frame clones and lacks some. Here the sample spans about 64,000 clones, less than 90% being singletons. Germline V gene sequence: CDR1 SEHNR, CDR2 FQNEAQ (reference sequence). The CDR3 contains 13 residues. Trimming shortened V by 7 bases and J by 6 bases, and 14 bases separated the two germline ends. Ulcerative colitis patients received no immunosuppressive medication before the diagnostic colonoscopy. This sequence originates from a boy aged 5-17 years with severe ulcerative colitis. The chain combines TRBV7-9 with TRBJ2-3, with D hard to call. The sample taken for sequencing was blood. CDR3 DNA sequence: TGTGCCAGCAACCGACGGACCGGCGATACGCAGTATTTT. It specifies CASNRRTGDTQYF.